This paragraph covers one T cell receptor beta chain sequence. Antigen: not known. Both TRBC1 and TRBC2 were covered by a beta constant-region primer of two equimolar oligonucleotides. TCRdb independently ran MiXCR on the UMI-ligation and nested PCR reads; one entry per CDR3 protein. The table has 130,000 to 150,000 distinct CDR3 sequences, approximately 15% seen once. This sample stems from a study of naive and memory T cell subsets. With 6 bases clipped from V and 4 bases from J, the junction kept 8 bases outside the gene matches. This CDR3 is 13 amino acids long. Germline CDR1 reads SQVTM; CDR2 reads ANQGSEA. After CD4 positive bead selection, the CD4-negative fraction gave CD8 T cells. Whole-study findings and limits: Naive repertoires, especially CD8, held a few larger clonotypes, possibly memory cells re-expressing CD45RA. Gini index rose across naive, CM, EM and EMRA in CD4 and CD8.

Source material: naive CD4+ T cells from blood. The rearrangement links TRBV29-1 to TRBJ1-1; 7 positions agree with TRBD1. The sequence was obtained from a human donor in good health. CDR3 amino acids: CSVNRQGGTEAFF. CDR3 nucleotides: TGCAGCGTGAATAGACAGGGCGGCACTGAAGCTTTCTTT.